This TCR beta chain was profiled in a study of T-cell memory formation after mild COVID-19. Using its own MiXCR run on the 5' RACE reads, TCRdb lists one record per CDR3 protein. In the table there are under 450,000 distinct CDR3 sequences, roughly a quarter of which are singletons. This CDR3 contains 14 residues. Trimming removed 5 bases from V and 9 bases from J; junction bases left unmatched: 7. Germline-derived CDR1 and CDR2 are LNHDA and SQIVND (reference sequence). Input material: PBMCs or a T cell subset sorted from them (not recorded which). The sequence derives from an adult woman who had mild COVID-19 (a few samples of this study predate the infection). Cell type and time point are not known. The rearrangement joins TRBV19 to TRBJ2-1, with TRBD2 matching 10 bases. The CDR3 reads CASSAGTSVSEQFF. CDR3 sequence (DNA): TGTGCCAGTAGTGCCGGGACTAGCGTTAGTGAGCAGTTCTTC. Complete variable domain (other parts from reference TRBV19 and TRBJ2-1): DGGITQSPKYLFRKEGQNVTLSCEQNLNHDAMYWYRQDPGQGLRLIYYSQIVNDFQKGDIAEGYSVSREKKESFPLTVTSAQKNPTAFYLCASSAGTSVSEQFFGPGTRLTVL.